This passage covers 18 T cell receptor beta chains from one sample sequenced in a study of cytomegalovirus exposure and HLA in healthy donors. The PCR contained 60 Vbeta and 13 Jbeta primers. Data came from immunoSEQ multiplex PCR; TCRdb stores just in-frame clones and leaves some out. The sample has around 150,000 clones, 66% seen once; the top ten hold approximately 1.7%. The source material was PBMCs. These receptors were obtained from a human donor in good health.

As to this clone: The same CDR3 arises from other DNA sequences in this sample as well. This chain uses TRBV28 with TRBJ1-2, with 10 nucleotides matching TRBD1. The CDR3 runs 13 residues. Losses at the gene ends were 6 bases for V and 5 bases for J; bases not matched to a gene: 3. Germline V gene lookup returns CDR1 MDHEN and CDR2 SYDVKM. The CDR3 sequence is CASSRQGAYGYTF. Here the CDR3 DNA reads TGTGCCAGCAGCCGACAGGGGGCGTATGGCTACACCTTC.

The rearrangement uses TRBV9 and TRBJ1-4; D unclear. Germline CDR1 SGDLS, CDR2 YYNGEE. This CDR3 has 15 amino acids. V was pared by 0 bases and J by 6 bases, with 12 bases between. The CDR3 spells CASSVASHPDEKLFF. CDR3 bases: TGTGCCAGCAGCGTAGCTAGTCACCCGGATGAAAAACTGTTTTTT.

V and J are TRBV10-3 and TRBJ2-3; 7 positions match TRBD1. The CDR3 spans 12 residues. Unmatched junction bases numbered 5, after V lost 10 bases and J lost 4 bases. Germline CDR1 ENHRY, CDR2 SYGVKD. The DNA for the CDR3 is TGTGCCACAAGGGACAGTCCAGATACGCAGTATTTT. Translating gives CATRDSPDTQYF.

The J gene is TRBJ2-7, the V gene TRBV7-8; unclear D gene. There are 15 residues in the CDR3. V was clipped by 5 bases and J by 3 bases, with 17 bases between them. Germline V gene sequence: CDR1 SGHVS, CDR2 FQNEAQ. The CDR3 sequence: CASSLNGRSFYEQYF. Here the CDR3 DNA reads TGTGCCAGCAGCCTAAATGGCAGGTCCTTCTACGAGCAGTACTTC. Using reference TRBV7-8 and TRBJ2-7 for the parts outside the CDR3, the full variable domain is GAGVSQSPRYKVAKRGQDVALRCDPISGHVSLFWYQQALGQGPEFLTYFQNEAQLDKSGLPSDRFFAERPEGSVSTLKIQRTQQEDSAVYLCASSLNGRSFYEQYFGPGTRLTVT.

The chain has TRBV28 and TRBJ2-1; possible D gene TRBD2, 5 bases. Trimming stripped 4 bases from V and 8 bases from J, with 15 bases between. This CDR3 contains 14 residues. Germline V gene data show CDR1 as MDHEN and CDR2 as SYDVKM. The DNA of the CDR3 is TGTGCCAGCAGTTCCGGGGAGACGAGGGATGAGCAGTTCTTC. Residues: CASSSGETRDEQFF. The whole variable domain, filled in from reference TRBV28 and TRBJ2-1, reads DVKVTQSSRYLVKRTGEKVFLECVQDMDHENMFWYRQDPGLGLRLIYFSYDVKMKEKGDIPEGYSVSREKKERFSLILESASTNQTSMYLCASSSGETRDEQFFGPGTRLTVL.

CDR3 coding DNA: TGTGCCAGCAGAACACTGAGGACAGGTAGCTCTGGAAACACCATATATTTT. It codes for CASRTLRTGSSGNTIYF. The chain carries TRBV28 and TRBJ1-3, with 7 bases lining up with TRBD1. CDR1 and CDR2 (germline): MDHEN, SYDVKM. This CDR3 is built from 17 residues. V lost 6 bases and J lost 0; bases outside the gene matches: 11.

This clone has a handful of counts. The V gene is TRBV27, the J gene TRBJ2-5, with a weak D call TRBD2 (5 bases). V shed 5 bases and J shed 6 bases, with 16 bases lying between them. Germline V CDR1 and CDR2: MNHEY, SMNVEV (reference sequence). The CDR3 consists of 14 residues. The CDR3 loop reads CASSTLTGWQTQYF. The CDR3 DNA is TGTGCCAGCAGTACTTTAACGGGGTGGCAGACCCAGTACTTC.

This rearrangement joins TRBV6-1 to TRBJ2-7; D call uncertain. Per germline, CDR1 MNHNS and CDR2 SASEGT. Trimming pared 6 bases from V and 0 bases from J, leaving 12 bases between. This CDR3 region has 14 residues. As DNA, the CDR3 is TGTGCCAGCAGCCCTACTGTATCCTCCTACGAGCAGTACTTC. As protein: CASSPTVSSYEQYF.

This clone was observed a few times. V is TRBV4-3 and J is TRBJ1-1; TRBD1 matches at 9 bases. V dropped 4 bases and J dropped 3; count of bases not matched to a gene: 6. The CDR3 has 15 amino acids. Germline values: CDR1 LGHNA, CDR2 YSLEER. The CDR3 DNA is TGCGCCAGCAGCCTCCAGGACAGGGGTGACACTGAAGCTTTCTTT. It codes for CASSLQDRGDTEAFF.

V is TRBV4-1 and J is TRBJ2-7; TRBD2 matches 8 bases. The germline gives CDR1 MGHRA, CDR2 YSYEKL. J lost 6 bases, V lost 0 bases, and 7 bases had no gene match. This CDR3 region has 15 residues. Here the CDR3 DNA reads TGCGCCAGCAGCCAAGAGCAGCGGGAGTTTACCGAGCAGTACTTC. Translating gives CASSQEQREFTEQYF.

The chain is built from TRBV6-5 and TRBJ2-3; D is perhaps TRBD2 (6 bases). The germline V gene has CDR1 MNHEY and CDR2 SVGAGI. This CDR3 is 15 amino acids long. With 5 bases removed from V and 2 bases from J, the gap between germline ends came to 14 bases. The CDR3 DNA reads TGTGCCAGCAGTGCCGGGACTTCCGTCACAGATACGCAGTATTTT. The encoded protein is CASSAGTSVTDTQYF.

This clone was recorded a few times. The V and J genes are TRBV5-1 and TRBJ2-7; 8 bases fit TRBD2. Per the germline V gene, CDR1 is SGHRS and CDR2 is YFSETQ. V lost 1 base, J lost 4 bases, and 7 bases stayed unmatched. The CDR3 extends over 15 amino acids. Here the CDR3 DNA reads TGCGCCAGCAGCTTGATCCGGGAGGGCGGGTACGAGCAGTACTTC. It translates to CASSLIREGGYEQYF.

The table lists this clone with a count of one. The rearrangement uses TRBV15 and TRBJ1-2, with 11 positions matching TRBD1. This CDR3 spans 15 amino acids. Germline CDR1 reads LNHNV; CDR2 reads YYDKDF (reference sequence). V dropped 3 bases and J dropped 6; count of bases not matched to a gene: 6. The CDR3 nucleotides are TGTGCCACCAGCAGGGGCGGGACAGGGGGAGATGGCTACACCTTC. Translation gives CATSRGGTGGDGYTF.

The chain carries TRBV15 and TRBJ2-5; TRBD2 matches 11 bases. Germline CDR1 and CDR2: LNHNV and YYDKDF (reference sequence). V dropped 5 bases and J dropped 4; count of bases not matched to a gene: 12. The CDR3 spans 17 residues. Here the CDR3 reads CATSSLGLADLRETQYF. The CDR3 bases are TGTGCCACCAGCTCACTGGGACTAGCGGACCTTCGAGAGACCCAGTACTTC. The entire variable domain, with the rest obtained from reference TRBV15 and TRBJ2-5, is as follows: DAMVIQNPRYQVTQFGKPVTLSCSQTLNHNVMYWYQQKSSQAPKLLFHYYDKDFNNEADTPDNFQSRRPNTSFCFLDIRSPGLGDTAMYLCATSSLGLADLRETQYFGPGTRLLVL.

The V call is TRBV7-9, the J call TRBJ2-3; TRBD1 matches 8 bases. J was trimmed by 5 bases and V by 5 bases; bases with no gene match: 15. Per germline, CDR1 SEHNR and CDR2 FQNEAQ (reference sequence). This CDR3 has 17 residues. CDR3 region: CASSPAAWQGAGDTQYF. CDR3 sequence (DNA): TGTGCCAGCAGCCCCGCGGCGTGGCAGGGGGCGGGAGATACGCAGTATTTT.

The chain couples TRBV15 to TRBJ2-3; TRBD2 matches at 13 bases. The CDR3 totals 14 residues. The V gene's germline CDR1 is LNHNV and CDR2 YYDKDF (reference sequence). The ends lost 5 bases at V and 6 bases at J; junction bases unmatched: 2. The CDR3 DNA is TGTGCCACCAGCGCGACTAGCGGGAGGGATACGCAGTATTTT. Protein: CATSATSGRDTQYF.

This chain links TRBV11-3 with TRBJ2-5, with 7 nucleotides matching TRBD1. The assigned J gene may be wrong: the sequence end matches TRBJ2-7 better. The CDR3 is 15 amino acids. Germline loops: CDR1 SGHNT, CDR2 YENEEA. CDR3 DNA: TGTGCCAGCAGCTTAGTCGGGACAGAGACCTACGAGCAGTACTTC. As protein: CASSLVGTETYEQYF.

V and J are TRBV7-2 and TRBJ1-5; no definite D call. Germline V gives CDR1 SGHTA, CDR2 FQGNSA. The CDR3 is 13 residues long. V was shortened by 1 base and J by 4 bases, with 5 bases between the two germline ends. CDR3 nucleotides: TGTGCCAGCAGCTTAGATACTAATCAGCCCCAGCATTTT. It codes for CASSLDTNQPQHF.